According to its frequency, the clone carrying this T cell receptor (beta chain) is medium-sized (0.01 to 0.1%). Its antigen is still unknown. Germline values: CDR1 KGHSH, CDR2 LQKENI. CDR3 length: 16 amino acids. TRB rearrangements were amplified by touch-down multiplex PCR with mixed TRB-A/B primers. TCRdb re-called the multiplex PCR reads; one entry per CDR3 protein, DNA not given. In total, the table holds roughly 3,300 distinct CDR3 sequences. Each sample's input was roughly 270 ng genomic DNA, some 40,000 genome equivalents. This specimen comes from a study of T cell clusters in autoimmune cytopenias. Study-level results: Primary autoimmune cytopenia patients appeared to lack physiological T cell clusters present in healthy donors.

A further study also used this sample, focusing on T cell repertoires in aging, cancer and after chemotherapy. That report adds: Over several months to years, re-sampled healthy donor repertoires clearly shared clones.

Sequencing used peripheral blood. This chain uses TRBV18 with TRBJ1-2. The clonotype was recovered from a human donor in good health. The chain's CDR3 is CASSRSGTSMVYGYTF. The whole variable domain, remainder taken from reference TRBV18 and TRBJ1-2, is NAGVMQNPRHLVRRRGQEARLRCSPMKGHSHVYWYRQLPEEGLKFMVYLQKENIIDESGMPKERFSAEFPKEGPSILRIQQVVRGDSAAYFCASSRSGTSMVYGYTFGSGTRLTVV.